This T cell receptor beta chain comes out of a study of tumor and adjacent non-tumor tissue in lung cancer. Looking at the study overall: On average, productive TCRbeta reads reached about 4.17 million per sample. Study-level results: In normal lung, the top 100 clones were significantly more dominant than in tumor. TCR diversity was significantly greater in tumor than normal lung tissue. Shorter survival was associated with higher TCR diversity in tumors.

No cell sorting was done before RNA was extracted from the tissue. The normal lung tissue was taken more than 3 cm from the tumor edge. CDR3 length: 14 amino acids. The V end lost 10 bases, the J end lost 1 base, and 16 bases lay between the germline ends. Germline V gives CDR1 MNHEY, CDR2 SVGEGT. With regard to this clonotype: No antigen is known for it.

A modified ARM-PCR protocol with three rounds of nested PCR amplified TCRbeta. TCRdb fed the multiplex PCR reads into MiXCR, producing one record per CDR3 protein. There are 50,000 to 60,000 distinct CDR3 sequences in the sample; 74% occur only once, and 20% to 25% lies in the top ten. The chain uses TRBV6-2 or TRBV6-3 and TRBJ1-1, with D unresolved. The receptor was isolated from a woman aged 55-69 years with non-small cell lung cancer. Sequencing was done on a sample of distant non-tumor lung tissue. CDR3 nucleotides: TGTGCCAACACTTACCCTACAGCGAACACTGAAGCTTTCTTT. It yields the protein CANTYPTANTEAFF.